The clone carrying this TCR beta chain was recorded only once. Its specificity is unknown. Time point: longitudinal time-point 3. The CDR3 is 14 residues long. Trimming took 3 bases from V and 2 from J, leaving 14 bases between them. Germline CDR1 is DFQATT and CDR2 is SNEGSKA (reference sequence). The data originate from a study of neurological immune-mediated disorders. Study outcomes and limitations: The phylogenetic placement of 18 of 34 multiple sclerosis patients' repertoires in one related-CDR3 cluster constitutes a possible signature.

MiXCR was run by TCRdb on the 5' RACE reads, yielding one entry per CDR3 protein. The sample contains about 80,000 distinct CDR3 sequences, around 4.7% of which appear only once. This clonotype was obtained from a woman aged 55-70 years with multiple sclerosis. The rearrangement links TRBV20-1 to TRBJ2-7; D remains ambiguous. Source material: PBMCs. CDR3 bases: TGCAGTGCTAGTTCAGAACGGACGGCCTACGAGCAGTACTTC. Its protein product is CSASSERTAYEQYF.